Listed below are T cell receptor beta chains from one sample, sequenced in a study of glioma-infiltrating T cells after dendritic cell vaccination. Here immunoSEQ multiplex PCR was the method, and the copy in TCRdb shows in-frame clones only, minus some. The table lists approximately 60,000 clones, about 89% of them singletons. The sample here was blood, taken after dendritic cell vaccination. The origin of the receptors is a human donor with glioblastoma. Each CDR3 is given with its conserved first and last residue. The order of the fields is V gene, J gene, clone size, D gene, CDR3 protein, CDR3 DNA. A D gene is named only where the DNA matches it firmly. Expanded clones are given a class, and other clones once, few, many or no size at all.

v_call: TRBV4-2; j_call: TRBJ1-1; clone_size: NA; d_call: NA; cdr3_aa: CASRQEDRAFF; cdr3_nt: TGTGCCAGCAGACAGGAAGACCGAGCTTTCTTT
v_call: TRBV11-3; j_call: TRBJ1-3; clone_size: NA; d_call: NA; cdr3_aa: CASSLGGSSGNTIYF; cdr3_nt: TGTGCCAGCAGCTTAGGTGGGAGCTCTGGAAACACCATATATTTT
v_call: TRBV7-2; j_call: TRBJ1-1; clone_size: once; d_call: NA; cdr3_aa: CASSLAGDMNTEAFF; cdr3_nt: TGTGCCAGCAGTTTAGCAGGGGACATGAACACTGAAGCTTTCTTT
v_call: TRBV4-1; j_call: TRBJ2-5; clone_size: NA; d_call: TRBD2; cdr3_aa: CASSQGAGLAGEETQYF; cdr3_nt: TGCGCCAGCAGCCAAGGTGCGGGACTAGCGGGAGAAGAGACCCAGTACTTC
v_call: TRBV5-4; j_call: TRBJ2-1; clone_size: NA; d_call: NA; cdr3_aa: CASSLGTVPEQFF; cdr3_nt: TGTGCCAGCAGCTTGGGGACAGTTCCCGAGCAGTTCTTC
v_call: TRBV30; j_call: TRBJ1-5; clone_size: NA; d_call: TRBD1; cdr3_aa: CAWSVKGDSPQHF; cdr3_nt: TGTGCCTGGAGTGTAAAGGGGGACAGTCCCCAGCATTTT
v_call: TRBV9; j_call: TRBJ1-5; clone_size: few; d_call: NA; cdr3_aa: CASSAISRVSNQPQHF; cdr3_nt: TGTGCCAGCAGCGCAATCAGCAGGGTCAGCAATCAGCCCCAGCATTTT
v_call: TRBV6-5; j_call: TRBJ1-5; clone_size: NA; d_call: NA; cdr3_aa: CASRGVGSNQPQHF; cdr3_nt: TGTGCCAGCAGAGGAGTCGGAAGCAATCAGCCCCAGCATTTT
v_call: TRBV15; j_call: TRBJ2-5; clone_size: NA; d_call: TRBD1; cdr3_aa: CATSLTPGQQETQYF; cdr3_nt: TGTGCCACCAGCTTAACCCCGGGACAGCAAGAGACCCAGTACTTC
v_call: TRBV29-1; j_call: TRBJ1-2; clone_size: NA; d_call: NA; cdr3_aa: CSVVGGNYGYTF; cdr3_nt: TGCAGCGTTGTGGGAGGAAACTATGGCTACACCTTC
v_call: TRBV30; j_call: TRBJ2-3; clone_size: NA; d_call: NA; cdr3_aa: CAWSFGTGRTDTQYF; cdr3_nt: TGTGCCTGGAGCTTTGGAACAGGGCGTACAGATACGCAGTATTTT
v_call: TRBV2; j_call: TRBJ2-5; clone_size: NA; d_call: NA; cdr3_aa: CASHRRLGAETQYF; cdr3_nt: TGTGCCAGCCACCGGAGATTAGGTGCAGAGACCCAGTACTTC
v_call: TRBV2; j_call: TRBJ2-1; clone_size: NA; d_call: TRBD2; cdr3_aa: CASSELAGGPHEQFF; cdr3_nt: TGTGCCAGCAGTGAGTTGGCGGGGGGGCCCCATGAGCAGTTCTTC
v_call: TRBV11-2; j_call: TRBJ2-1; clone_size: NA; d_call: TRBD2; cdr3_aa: CASSLGTSGGAYNEQFF; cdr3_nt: TGTGCCAGCAGCCTCGGGACTAGCGGGGGTGCTTACAATGAGCAGTTCTTC
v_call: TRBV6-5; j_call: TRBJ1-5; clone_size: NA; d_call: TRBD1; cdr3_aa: CASSYQTGDNQPQHF; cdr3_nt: TGTGCCAGCAGTTACCAGACAGGGGATAATCAGCCCCAGCATTTT
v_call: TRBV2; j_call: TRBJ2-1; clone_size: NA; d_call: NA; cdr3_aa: CASLVGGGAIHNEQFF; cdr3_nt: TGTGCCTCTTTAGTGGGGGGAGGTGCTATACACAATGAGCAGTTCTTC
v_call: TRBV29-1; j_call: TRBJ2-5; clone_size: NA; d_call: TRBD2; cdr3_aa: CSVESGSEKTQYF; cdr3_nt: TGCAGCGTTGAAAGCGGGAGTGAAAAGACCCAGTACTTC
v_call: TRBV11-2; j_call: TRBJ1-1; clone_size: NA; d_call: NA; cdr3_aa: CASSRDWNTEAFF; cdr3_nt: TGTGCCAGCAGCCGGGATTGGAACACTGAAGCTTTCTTT
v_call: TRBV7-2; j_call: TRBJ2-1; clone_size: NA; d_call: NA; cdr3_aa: CASSGGHQNNEQFF; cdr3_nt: TGTGCCAGCAGCGGGGGACACCAGAACAATGAGCAGTTCTTC
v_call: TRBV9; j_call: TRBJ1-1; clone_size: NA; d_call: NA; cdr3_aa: CASSVERGGRVGTEAFF; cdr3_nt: TGTGCCAGCAGCGTAGAAAGGGGGGGTCGAGTGGGGACTGAAGCTTTCTTT
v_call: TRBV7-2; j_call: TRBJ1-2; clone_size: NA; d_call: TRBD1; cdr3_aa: CASSQDRDYGYTF; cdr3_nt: TGTGCCAGCAGCCAGGACAGGGACTATGGCTACACCTTC
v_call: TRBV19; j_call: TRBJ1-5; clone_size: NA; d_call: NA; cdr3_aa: CASSVGRNQPQHF; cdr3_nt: TGTGCCAGTAGTGTGGGGAGGAATCAGCCCCAGCATTTT
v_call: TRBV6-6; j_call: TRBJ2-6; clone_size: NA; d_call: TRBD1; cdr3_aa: CASSYPGQAGANVLTF; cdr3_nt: TGTGCCAGCAGTTACCCAGGACAGGCTGGGGCCAACGTCCTGACTTTC
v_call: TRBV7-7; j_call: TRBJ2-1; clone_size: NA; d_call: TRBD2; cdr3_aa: CASSEGLAGGHEQFF; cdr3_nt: TGTGCTAGCAGCGAAGGACTAGCGGGAGGTCATGAGCAGTTCTTC
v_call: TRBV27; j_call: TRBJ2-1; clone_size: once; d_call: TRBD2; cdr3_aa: CASSFIMGGGDNEQFF; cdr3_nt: TGTGCCAGCAGTTTCATTATGGGCGGGGGAGACAATGAGCAGTTCTTC
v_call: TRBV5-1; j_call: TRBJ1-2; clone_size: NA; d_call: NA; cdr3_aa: CASSGGERYGYTF; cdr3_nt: TGCGCCAGCAGTGGCGGGGAGAGGTATGGCTACACCTTC
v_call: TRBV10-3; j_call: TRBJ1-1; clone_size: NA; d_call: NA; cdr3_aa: CAISPDFRDTEAFF; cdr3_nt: TGTGCCATCAGCCCGGACTTTCGGGACACTGAAGCTTTCTTT
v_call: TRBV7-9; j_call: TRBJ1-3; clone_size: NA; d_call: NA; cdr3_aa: CASSLAALSGNTIYF; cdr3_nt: TGTGCCAGCAGCTTAGCGGCCCTCTCTGGAAACACCATATATTTT
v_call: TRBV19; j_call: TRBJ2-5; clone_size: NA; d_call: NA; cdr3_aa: CASSIAGDPKTQYF; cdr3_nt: TGTGCCAGTAGTATAGCGGGAGATCCCAAGACCCAGTACTTC
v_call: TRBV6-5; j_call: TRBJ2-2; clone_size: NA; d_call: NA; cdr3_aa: CASSYEVGELFF; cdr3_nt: TGTGCCAGCAGTTACGAGGTCGGGGAGCTGTTTTTT
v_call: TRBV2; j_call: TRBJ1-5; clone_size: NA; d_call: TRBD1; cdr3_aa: CASSPDRAYSSNQPQHF; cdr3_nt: TGTGCCAGCAGCCCGGACAGGGCTTACAGCTCCAATCAGCCCCAGCATTTT
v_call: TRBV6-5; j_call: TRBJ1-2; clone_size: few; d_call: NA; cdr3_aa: CASSYRTANYGYTF; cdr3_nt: TGTGCCAGCAGTTACCGGACAGCTAACTATGGCTACACCTTC
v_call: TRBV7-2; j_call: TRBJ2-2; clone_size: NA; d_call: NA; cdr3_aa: CASSLILPPVEKLFF; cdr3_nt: TGTGCCAGCAGCTTAATCCTGCCCCCCGTCGAGAAGCTGTTTTTT
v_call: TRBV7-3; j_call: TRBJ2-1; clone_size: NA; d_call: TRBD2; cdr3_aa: CASSLRDGLAGSHEQFF; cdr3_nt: TGTGCCAGCAGCCTAAGAGACGGACTAGCGGGTTCCCATGAGCAGTTCTTC
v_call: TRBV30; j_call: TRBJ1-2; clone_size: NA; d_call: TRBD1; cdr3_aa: CAWSGHRGSGYTF; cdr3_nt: TGTGCCTGGAGTGGACACAGGGGAAGCGGCTACACCTTC
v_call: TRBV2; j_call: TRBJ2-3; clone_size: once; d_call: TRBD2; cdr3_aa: CASSGSGRGGGDTQYF; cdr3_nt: TGTGCCAGCAGTGGTAGCGGGAGGGGTGGAGGAGATACGCAGTATTTT
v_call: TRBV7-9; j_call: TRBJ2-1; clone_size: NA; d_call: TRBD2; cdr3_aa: CASSTRLAGVQGEFF; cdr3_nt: TGTGCCAGCAGCACAAGACTAGCGGGAGTACAGGGGGAGTTCTTC
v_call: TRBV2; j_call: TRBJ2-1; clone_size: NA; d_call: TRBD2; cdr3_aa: CASSNSGSVVNEQFF; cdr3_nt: TGTGCCAGCAGTAATAGCGGGAGTGTGGTGAATGAGCAGTTCTTC
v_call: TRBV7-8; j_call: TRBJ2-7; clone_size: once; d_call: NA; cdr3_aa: CTSSLAEGTLYEQYF; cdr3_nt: TGTACCAGCAGCTTAGCGGAGGGTACCCTATACGAGCAGTACTTC
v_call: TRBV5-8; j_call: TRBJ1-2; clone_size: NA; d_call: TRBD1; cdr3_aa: CASRPPGTGANYGYTF; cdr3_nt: TGTGCCAGCAGACCCCCTGGGACAGGGGCAAACTATGGCTACACCTTC
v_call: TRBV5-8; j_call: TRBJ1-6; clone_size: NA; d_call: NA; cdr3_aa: CASSASFSNSPLHF; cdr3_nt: TGTGCCAGCAGCGCGTCGTTTTCTAATTCACCCCTCCACTTT
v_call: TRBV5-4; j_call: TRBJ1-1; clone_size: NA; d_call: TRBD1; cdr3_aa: CASSLTGGSDTEAFF; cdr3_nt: TGTGCCAGCAGCTTGACAGGGGGCTCGGACACTGAAGCTTTCTTT
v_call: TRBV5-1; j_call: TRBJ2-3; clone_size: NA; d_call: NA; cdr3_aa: CASSWLGGTDTQYF; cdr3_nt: TGCGCCAGCAGCTGGTTGGGAGGCACAGATACGCAGTATTTT
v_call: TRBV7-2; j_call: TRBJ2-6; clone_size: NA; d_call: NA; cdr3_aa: CASSLTREYSGANVLTF; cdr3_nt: TGTGCCAGCAGCTTAACGCGCGAGTACTCTGGGGCCAACGTCCTGACTTTC
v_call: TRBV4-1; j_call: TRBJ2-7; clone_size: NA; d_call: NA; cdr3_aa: CASSRGQGLTISYEQYF; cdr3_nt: TGCGCCAGCAGCCGGGGCCAGGGACTCACCATCTCCTACGAGCAGTACTTC
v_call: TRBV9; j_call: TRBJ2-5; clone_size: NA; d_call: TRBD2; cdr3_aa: CASSGLLADQETQYF; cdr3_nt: TGTGCCAGCAGCGGGCTACTAGCGGACCAAGAGACCCAGTACTTC
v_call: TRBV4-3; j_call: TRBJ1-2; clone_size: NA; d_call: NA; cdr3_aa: CASSQDSAVAYGYTF; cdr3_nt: TGCGCCAGCAGCCAAGATAGCGCAGTCGCCTATGGCTACACCTTC
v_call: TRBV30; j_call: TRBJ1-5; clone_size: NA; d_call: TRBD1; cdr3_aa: CAWSVVDREYNQPQHF; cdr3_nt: TGTGCCTGGAGTGTAGTGGACAGGGAATACAATCAGCCCCAGCATTTT
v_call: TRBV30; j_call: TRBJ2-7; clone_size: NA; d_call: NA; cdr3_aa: CAWSFFGVGDYEQYF; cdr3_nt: TGTGCCTGGAGTTTTTTCGGGGTGGGAGACTACGAGCAGTACTTC
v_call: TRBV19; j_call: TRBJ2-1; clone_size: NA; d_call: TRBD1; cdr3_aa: CASQTGAPSYNEQFF; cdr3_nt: TGTGCCAGTCAGACAGGGGCCCCCTCCTACAATGAGCAGTTCTTC
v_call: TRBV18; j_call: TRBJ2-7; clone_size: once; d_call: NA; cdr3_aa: CASSPGVSYEQYF; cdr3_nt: TGTGCCAGCTCACCGGGCGTATCCTACGAGCAGTACTTC
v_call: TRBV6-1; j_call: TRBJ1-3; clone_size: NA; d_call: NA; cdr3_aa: CASSVVRGGNTIYF; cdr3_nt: TGTGCCAGCAGTGTAGTTAGGGGGGGAAACACCATATATTTT
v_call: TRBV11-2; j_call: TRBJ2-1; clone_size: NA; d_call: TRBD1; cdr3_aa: CASSRIRDSIKTAEQFF; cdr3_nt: TGTGCCAGCAGCAGAATTCGGGACAGTATTAAGACAGCTGAGCAGTTCTTC
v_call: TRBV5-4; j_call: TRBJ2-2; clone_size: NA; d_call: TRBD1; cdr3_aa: CASSFPQGDTGELFF; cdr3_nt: TGTGCCAGCAGCTTCCCCCAGGGGGACACCGGGGAGCTGTTTTTT
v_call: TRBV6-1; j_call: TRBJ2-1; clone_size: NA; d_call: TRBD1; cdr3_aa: CASRHAGTGDNEQFF; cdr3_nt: TGTGCCAGCAGGCATGCAGGGACAGGGGACAATGAGCAGTTCTTC